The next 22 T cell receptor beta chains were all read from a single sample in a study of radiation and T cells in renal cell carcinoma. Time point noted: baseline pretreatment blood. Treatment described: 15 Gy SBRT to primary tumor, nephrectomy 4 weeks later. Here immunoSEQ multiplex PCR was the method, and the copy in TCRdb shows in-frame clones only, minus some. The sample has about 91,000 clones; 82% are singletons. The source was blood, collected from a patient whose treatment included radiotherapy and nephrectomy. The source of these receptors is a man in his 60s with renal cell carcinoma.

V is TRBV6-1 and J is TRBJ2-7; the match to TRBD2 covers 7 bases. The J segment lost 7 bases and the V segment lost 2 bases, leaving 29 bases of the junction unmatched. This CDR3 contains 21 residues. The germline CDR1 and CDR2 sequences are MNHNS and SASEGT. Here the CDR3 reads CASSESKERRDYVGRRREQYF. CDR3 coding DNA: TGTGCCAGCAGTGAAAGTAAGGAAAGGCGGGACTACGTCGGTCGACGGCGAGAGCAGTACTTC.

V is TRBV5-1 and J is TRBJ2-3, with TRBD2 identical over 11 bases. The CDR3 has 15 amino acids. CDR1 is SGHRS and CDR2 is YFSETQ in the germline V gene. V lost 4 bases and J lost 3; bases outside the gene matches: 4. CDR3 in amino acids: CASSRLAGITDTQYF. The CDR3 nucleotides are TGCGCCAGCAGCCGACTAGCGGGAATTACAGATACGCAGTATTTT.

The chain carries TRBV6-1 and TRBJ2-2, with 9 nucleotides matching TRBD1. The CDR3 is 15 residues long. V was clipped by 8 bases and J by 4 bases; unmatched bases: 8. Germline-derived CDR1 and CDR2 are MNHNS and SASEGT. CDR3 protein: CASCRDRERTGELFF. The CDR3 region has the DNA TGTGCCAGCTGTAGGGACAGGGAGCGCACCGGGGAGCTGTTTTTT.

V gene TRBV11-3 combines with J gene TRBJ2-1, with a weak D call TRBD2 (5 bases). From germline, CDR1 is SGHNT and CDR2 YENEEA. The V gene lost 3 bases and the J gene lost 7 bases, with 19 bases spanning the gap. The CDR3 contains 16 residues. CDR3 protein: CASSLETSGSGNEQFF. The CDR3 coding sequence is TGTGCCAGCAGCTTGGAAACGAGCGGTAGTGGGAATGAGCAGTTCTTC.

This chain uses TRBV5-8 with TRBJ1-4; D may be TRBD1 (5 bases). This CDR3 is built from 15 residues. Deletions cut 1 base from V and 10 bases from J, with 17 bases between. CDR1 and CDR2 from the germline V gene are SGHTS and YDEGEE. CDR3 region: CASSLQRDGQGKLFF. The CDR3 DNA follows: TGTGCCAGCAGCTTGCAACGGGACGGGCAGGGAAAACTGTTTTTT.

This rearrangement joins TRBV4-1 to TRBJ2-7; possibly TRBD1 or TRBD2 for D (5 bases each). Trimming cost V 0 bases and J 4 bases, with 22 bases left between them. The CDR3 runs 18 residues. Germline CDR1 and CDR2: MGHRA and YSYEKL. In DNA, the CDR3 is TGCGCCAGCAGCCAAGAGGGGCTCGAGGGAAAGACGATATACGAGCAGTACTTC. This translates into CASSQEGLEGKTIYEQYF.

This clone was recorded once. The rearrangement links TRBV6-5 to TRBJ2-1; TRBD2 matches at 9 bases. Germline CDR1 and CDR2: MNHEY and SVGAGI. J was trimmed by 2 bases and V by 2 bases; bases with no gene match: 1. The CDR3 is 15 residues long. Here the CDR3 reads CASSYIAGAYNEQFF. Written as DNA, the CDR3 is TGTGCCAGCAGTTACATAGCGGGGGCCTACAATGAGCAGTTCTTC.

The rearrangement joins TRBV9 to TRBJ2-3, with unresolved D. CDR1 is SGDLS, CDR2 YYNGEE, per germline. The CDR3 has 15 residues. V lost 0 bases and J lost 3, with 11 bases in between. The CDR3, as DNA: TGTGCCAGCAGCGTAGACGGCAGAATGACAGATACGCAGTATTTT. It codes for CASSVDGRMTDTQYF.

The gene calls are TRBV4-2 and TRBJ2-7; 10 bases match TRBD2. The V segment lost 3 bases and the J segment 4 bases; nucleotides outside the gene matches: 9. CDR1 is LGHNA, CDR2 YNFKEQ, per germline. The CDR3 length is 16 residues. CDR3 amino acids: CASSHQSGRGEYEQYF. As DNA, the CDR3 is TGTGCCAGCAGCCATCAGAGCGGGAGGGGTGAGTACGAGCAGTACTTC.

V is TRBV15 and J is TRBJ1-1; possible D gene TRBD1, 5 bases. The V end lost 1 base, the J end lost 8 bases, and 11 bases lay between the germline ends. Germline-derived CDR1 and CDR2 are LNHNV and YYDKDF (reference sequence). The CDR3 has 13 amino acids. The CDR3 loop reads CATSRVQGREAFF. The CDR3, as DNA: TGTGCCACCAGCAGAGTTCAGGGCCGGGAAGCTTTCTTT.

The CDR3 DNA is TGCAGCGTTGCCCCGGGACTAGCGACTCTGGCCAAAAACATTCAGTACTTC. This translates into CSVAPGLATLAKNIQYF. The chain employs TRBV29-1 and TRBJ2-4; 10 bases align to TRBD2. CDR1 is SQVTM, CDR2 ANQGSEA, per germline. The CDR3 totals 17 residues. Trimming removed 4 bases from V and 1 base from J; junction bases left unmatched: 10.

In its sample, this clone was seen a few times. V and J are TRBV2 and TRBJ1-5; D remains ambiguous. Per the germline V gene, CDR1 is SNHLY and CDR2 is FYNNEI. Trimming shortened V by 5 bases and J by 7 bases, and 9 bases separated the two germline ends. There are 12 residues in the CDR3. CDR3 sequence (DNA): TGTGCCAGCAGTCCCAATACACAGCCCCAGCATTTT. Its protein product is CASSPNTQPQHF.

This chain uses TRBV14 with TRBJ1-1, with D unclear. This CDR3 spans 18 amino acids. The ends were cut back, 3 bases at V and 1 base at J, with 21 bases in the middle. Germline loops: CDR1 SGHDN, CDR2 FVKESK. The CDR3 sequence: CASSQRPFTTAQNTEAFF. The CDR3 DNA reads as TGTGCCAGCAGCCAGAGACCGTTCACCACCGCTCAGAACACTGAAGCTTTCTTT.

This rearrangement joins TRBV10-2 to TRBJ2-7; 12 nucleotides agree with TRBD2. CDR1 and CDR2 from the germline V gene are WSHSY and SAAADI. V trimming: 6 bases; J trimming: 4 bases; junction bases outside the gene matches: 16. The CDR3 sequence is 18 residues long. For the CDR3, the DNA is TGCGCCAGCAGCCCCGCGAGACTAGCGGGAGACGAGGGTTACGAGCAGTACTTC. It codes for CASSPARLAGDEGYEQYF.

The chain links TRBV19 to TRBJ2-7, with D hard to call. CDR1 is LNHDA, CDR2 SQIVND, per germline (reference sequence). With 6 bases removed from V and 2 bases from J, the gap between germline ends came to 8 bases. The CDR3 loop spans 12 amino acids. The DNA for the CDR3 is TGTGCCAGTAGCGACGTTACCTACGAGCAGTACTTC. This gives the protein CASSDVTYEQYF. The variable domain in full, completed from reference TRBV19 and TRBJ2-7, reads DGGITQSPKYLFRKEGQNVTLSCEQNLNHDAMYWYRQDPGQGLRLIYYSQIVNDFQKGDIAEGYSVSREKKESFPLTVTSAQKNPTAFYLCASSDVTYEQYFGPGTRLTVT.

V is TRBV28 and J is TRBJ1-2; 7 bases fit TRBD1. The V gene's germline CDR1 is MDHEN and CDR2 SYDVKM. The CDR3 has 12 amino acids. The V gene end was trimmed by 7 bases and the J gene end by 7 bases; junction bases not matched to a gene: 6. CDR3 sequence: CASKPGGVGYTF. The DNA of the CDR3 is TGTGCCAGCAAGCCAGGGGGGGTTGGCTACACCTTC.

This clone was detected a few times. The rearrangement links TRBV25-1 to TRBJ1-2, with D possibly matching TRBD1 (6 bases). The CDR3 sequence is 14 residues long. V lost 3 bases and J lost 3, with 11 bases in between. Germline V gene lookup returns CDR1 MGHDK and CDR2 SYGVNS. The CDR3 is CASSEQGPDYGYTF. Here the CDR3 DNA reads TGTGCCAGCAGTGAGCAGGGGCCGGACTATGGCTACACCTTC.

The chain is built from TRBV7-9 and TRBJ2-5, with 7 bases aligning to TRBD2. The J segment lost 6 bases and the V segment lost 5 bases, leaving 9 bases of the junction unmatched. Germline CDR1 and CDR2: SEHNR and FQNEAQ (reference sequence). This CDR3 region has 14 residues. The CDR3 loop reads CASSETGGAKTQYF. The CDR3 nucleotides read TGTGCCAGCAGCGAAACGGGAGGAGCCAAGACCCAGTACTTC. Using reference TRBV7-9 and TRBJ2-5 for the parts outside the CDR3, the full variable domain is DTGVSQNPRHKITKRGQNVTFRCDPISEHNRLYWYRQTLGQGPEFLTYFQNEAQLEKSRLLSDRFSAERPKGSFSTLEIQRTEQGDSAMYLCASSETGGAKTQYFGPGTRLLVL.

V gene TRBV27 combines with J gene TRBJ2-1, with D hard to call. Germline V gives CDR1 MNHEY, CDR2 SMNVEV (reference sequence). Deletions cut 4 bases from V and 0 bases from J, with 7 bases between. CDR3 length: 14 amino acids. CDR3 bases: TGTGCCAGCAGTTCCCTTAGCTCCTACAATGAGCAGTTCTTC. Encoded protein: CASSSLSSYNEQFF.

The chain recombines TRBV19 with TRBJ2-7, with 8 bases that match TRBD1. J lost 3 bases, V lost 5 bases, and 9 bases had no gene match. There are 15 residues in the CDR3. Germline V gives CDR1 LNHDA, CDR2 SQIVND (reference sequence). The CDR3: CASSLRQGSFYEQYF. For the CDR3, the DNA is TGTGCCAGTAGTCTAAGACAGGGGTCCTTCTACGAGCAGTACTTC.

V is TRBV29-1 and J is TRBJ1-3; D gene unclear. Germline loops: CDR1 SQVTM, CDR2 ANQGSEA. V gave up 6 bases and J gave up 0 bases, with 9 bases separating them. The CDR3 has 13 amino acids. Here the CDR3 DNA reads TGCAGCGTGCCCGGGATCTCTGGAAACACCATATATTTT. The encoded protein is CSVPGISGNTIYF.

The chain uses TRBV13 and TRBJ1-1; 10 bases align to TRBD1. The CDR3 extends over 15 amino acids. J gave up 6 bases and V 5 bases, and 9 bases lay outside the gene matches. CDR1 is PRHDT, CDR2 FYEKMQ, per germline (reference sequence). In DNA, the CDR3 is TGTGCCAGCAGCACACCGGGACAGGGGAGGGCTGAAGCTTTCTTT. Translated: CASSTPGQGRAEAFF.